This entry lists 13 T cell receptor beta chains sequenced from one sample in a study of blood T cell repertoires in COVID-19. Measured with immunoSEQ multiplex PCR; TCRdb has only the in-frame clones, and not every one. The table lists under 350,000 clones, about 86% of them singletons. Sequencing was carried out using PBMCs or T cells enriched from blood (not recorded which). The origin of the receptors is a woman aged 40 to 49 with acute COVID-19.

J is TRBJ2-3 and V is TRBV3-1 (or the pseudogene TRBV3-2); 7 nucleotides line up with TRBD2. Germline CDR1 is LGHDT and CDR2 is YNNKEL (reference sequence). This CDR3 comprises 15 residues. V gave up 7 bases and J gave up 6 bases; unmatched junction bases: 13. CDR3 protein: CASTPRDYLSDTQYF. CDR3 DNA: TGTGCCAGCACCCCTCGGGACTACCTTTCTGATACGCAGTATTTT.

The chain uses TRBV7-3 and TRBJ2-3; 9 positions agree with TRBD2. With 5 bases clipped from V and 7 bases from J, the junction kept 10 bases outside the gene matches. Per germline, CDR1 SGHTA and CDR2 FQGTGA. This CDR3 has 15 residues. CDR3 coding DNA: TGTGCCAGCAGCCCTAAAGGGGGACTAGCCAATACGCAGTATTTT. This sequence encodes CASSPKGGLANTQYF.

This rearrangement joins TRBV20-1 to TRBJ2-1; D possibly corresponds to TRBD2 (5 bases). The V gene lost 7 bases and the J gene lost 14 bases, with 12 bases spanning the gap. CDR1 is DFQATT and CDR2 is SNEGSKA in the germline V gene (reference sequence). The CDR3 is 9 amino acids. The CDR3 loop is CSVGVGKFF. DNA of the CDR3: TGCAGTGTGGGAGTTGGAAAGTTCTTC.

The V and J genes are TRBV5-4 and TRBJ1-2, with D maybe TRBD1 (6 bases). The length of the CDR3 is 16 residues. The V gene lost 4 bases and the J gene lost 7 bases, with 23 bases spanning the gap. The V gene's germline CDR1 is SGHNT and CDR2 YYREEE (reference sequence). The CDR3 DNA follows: TGTGCCAGCAGCCCGGACTCGGGGCAGGGGCTCAGTGGCTACACCTTC. Its translation is CASSPDSGQGLSGYTF.

This rearrangement joins TRBV5-6 to TRBJ1-2; 7 bases line up with TRBD1. The CDR3 has 15 residues. The germline CDR1 and CDR2 sequences are SGHDT and YYEEEE. V lost 0 bases to trimming and J lost 8 bases; unmatched junction nucleotides: 10. The CDR3, as DNA: TGTGCCAGCAGCTTGGAGACAGGGCGGTCGTTCGGCTACACCTTC. Amino acids: CASSLETGRSFGYTF.

The chain couples TRBV29-1 to TRBJ1-2; a weak D match, TRBD1 (6 bases). The CDR3 runs 15 residues. The V gene's germline CDR1 is SQVTM and CDR2 ANQGSEA. V was cut by 4 bases and J by 0 bases, with 15 bases left in between. CDR3 coding DNA: TGCAGCGTTGGGTTTCGACAGGTAGCTAACTATGGCTACACCTTC. The encoded protein is CSVGFRQVANYGYTF.

The genes are TRBV4-1 and TRBJ2-3, with D maybe TRBD1 (6 bases). Trimming left V 5 bases short and J 1 base short, with 13 bases between. The germline V gene encodes CDR1 MGHRA and CDR2 YSYEKL. The CDR3 covers 15 residues. The CDR3 sequence: CASSLTGYGTDTQYF. CDR3 nucleotide sequence: TGCGCCAGCAGCTTAACAGGGTACGGCACAGATACGCAGTATTTT.

The V and J genes are TRBV7-2 and TRBJ1-2, with D unclear. Trimming took off 2 bases at V and 7 bases at J, with 8 bases between the two ends. The length of the CDR3 is 12 residues. The germline CDR1 and CDR2 sequences are SGHTA and FQGNSA. CDR3 residues: CASSLMRGGYTF. In nucleotides, the CDR3 is TGTGCCAGCAGCTTAATGCGGGGTGGCTACACCTTC.

This clone came up a few times. The chain has TRBV12-2 and TRBJ1-2. TRBV12-2 is assigned pseudogene status. The CDR3 is 16 residues long. The CDR3 region is CASRRGGISRLYGYTF. The DNA of the CDR3 is TGTGCAAGTCGCCGCGGGGGAATCAGCCGGCTCTATGGCTACACCTTC.

The V and J genes are TRBV3-1 (or the pseudogene TRBV3-2) and TRBJ2-2; the match to TRBD2 covers 10 bases. Germline loops: CDR1 LGHDT, CDR2 YNNKEL (reference sequence). J lost 6 bases, V lost 0 bases, and 7 bases had no gene match. The CDR3 extends over 17 amino acids. The chain's CDR3 is CASSQDYLAGVPGELFF. The CDR3 bases are TGTGCCAGCAGCCAAGATTACCTAGCGGGAGTTCCCGGGGAGCTGTTTTTT.

The CDR3 spells CASSPGVTYSEVGAFF. CDR3 coding DNA: TGTGCCAGCTCACCGGGCGTCACTTACTCGGAGGTCGGGGCTTTCTTT. The chain employs TRBV18 and TRBJ1-1; D remains ambiguous. Trimming shortened V by 3 bases and J by 11 bases, and 25 bases separated the two germline ends. The CDR3 has 16 residues. Germline CDR1 reads KGHSH; CDR2 reads LQKENI. The full variable domain, with the rest looked up from reference TRBV18 and TRBJ1-1, is NAGVMQNPRHLVRRRGQEARLRCSPMKGHSHVYWYRQLPEEGLKFMVYLQKENIIDESGMPKERFSAEFPKEGPSILRIQQVVRGDSAAYFCASSPGVTYSEVGAFFGQGTRLTVV.

J is TRBJ2-1 and V is TRBV15; 9 bases fit TRBD1. Looked up from germline, CDR1 is LNHNV and CDR2 is YYDKDF (reference sequence). The CDR3 consists of 16 residues. The J segment lost 8 bases and the V segment lost 0 bases, leaving 8 bases of the junction unmatched. CDR3 loop: CATSRERTRTGDEQFF. The CDR3, as DNA: TGTGCCACCAGCAGAGAACGAACCCGGACAGGGGATGAGCAGTTCTTC.

V and J are TRBV7-6 and TRBJ2-3; D ambiguous. The CDR3 is 15 amino acids. Trimming took off 7 bases at V and 2 bases at J, with 16 bases between the two ends. Germline-derived CDR1 and CDR2 are SGHVS and FNYEAQ. CDR3 in DNA: TGTGCCAGCACCCACGGTGGTTTTGACACAGATACGCAGTATTTT. It encodes CASTHGGFDTDTQYF.